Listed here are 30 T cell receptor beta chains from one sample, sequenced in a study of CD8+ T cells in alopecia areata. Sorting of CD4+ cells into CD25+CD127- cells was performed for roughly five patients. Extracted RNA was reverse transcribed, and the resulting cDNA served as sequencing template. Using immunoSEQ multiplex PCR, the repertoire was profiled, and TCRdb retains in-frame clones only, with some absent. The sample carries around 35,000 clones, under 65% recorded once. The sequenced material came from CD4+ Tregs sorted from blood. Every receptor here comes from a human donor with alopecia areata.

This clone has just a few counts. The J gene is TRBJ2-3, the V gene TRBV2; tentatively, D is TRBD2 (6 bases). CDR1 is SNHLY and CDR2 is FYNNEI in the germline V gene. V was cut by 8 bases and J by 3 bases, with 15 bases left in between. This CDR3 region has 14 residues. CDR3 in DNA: TGTGCCAGCGTCCGGAGGGGCCGTACAGATACGCAGTATTTT. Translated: CASVRRGRTDTQYF.

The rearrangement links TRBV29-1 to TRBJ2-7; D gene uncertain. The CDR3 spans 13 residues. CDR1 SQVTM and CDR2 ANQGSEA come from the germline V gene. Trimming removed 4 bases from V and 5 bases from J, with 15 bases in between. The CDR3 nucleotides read TGCAGCGTTGCAGGTCTCCTGAGGAACGAGCAGTACTTC. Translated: CSVAGLLRNEQYF.

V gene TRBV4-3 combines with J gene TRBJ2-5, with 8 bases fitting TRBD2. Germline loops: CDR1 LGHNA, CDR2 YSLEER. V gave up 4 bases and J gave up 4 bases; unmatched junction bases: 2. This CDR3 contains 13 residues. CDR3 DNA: TGCGCCAGCAGCCGTCTAGCGGGAGAGACCCAGTACTTC. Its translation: CASSRLAGETQYF.

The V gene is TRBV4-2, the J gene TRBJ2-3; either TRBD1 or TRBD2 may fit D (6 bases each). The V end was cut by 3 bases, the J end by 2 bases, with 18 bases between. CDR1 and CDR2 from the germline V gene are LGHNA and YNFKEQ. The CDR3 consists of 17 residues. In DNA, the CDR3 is TGTGCCAGCAGCCAGGGAGGAGGACGGGGGCCCACAGATACGCAGTATTTT. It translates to CASSQGGGRGPTDTQYF.

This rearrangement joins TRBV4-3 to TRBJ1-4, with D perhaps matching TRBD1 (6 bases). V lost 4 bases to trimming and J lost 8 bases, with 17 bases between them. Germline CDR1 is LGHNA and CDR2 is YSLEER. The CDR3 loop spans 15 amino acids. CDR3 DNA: TGCGCCAGCAGCCTTCAACAGGGAAGTAAGGAAAAACTGTTTTTT. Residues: CASSLQQGSKEKLFF.

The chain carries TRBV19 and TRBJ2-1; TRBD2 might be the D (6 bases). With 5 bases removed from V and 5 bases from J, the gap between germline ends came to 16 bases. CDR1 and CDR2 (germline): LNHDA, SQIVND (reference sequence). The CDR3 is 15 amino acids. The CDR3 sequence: CASSPRLARDNEQFF. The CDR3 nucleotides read TGTGCCAGTAGTCCCCGGCTAGCGCGAGACAATGAGCAGTTCTTC.

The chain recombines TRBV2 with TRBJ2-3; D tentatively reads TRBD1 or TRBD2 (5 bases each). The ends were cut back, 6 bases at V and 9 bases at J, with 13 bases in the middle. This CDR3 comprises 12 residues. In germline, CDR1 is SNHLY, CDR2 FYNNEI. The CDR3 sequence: CASSPSWDTQYF. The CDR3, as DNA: TGTGCCAGCAGCCCAAGCTGGGACACGCAGTATTTT.

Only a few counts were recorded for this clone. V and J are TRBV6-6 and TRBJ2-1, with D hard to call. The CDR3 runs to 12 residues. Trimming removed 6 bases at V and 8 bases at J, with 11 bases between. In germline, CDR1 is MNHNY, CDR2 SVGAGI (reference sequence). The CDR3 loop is CASSSYQHEQFF. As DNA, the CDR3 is TGTGCCAGCAGCTCCTACCAGCATGAGCAGTTCTTC.

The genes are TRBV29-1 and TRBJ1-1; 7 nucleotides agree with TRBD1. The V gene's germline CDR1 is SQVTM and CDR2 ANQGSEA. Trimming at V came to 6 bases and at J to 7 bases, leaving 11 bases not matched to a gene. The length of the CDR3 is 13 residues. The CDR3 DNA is TGCAGCGTGAGACAGGGTAACAACGTTGAAGCTTTCTTT. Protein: CSVRQGNNVEAFF.

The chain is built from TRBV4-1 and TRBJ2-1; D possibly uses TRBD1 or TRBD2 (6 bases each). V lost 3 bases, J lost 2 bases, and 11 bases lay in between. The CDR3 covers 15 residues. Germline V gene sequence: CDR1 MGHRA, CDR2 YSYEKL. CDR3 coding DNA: TGCGCCAGCAGCCAGGGGGGCGACGCCTACAATGAGCAGTTCTTC. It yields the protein CASSQGGDAYNEQFF.

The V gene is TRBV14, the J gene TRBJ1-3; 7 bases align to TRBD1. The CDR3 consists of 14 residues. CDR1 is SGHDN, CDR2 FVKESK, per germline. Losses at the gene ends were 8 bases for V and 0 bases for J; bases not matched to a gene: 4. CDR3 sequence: CASGQESSGNTIYF. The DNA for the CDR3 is TGTGCCAGCGGACAGGAAAGCTCTGGAAACACCATATATTTT.

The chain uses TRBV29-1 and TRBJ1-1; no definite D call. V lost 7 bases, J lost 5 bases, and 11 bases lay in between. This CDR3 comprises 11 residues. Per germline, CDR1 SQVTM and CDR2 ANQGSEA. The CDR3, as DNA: TGCAGCGCCTCGAGAGGTACTGAAGCTTTCTTT. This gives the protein CSASRGTEAFF.

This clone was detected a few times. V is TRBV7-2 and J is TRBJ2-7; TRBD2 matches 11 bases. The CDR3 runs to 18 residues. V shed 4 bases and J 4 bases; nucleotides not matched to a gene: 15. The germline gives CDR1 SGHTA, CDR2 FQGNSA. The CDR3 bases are TGTGCCAGCAGCTCGGCGCCTAAGGTAGCGGGAGGGCCGTACGAGCAGTACTTC. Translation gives CASSSAPKVAGGPYEQYF.

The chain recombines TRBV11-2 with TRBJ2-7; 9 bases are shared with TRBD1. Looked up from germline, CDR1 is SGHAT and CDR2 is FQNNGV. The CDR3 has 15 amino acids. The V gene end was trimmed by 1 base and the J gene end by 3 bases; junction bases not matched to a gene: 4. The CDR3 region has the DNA TGTGCCAGCAGCTTAGGTGGGACAGGGAGCTACGAGCAGTACTTC. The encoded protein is CASSLGGTGSYEQYF.

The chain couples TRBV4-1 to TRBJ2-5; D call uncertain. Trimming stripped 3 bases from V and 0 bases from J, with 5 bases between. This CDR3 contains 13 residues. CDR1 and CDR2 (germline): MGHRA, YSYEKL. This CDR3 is CASSQGNQETQYF. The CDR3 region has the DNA TGCGCCAGCAGCCAGGGTAACCAAGAGACCCAGTACTTC.

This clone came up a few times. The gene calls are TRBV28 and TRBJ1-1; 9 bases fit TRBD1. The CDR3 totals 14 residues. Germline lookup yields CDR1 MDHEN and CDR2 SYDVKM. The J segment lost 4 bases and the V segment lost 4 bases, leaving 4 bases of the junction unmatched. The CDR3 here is CASSSTGGVTEAFF. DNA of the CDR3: TGTGCCAGCAGTTCGACAGGGGGTGTCACTGAAGCTTTCTTT.

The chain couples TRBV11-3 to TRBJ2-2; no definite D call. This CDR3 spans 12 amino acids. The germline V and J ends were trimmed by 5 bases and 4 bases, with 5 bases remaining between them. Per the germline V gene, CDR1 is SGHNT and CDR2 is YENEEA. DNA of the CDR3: TGTGCCAGCAGCCTCGGCACCGGGGAGCTGTTTTTT. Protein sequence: CASSLGTGELFF.

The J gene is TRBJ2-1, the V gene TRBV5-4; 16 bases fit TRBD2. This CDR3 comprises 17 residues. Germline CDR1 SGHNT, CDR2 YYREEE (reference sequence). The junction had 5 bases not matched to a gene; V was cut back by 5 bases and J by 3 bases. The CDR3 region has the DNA TGTGCCAGCAGTAAGGGACTAGCGGGAGGGAACTACAATGAGCAGTTCTTC. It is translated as CASSKGLAGGNYNEQFF.

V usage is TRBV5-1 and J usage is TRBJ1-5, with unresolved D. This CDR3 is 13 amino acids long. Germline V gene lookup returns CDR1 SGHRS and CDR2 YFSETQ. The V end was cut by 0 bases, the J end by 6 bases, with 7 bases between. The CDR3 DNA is TGCGCCAGCAGCTTGGCCACGGGTCAGCCCCAGCATTTT. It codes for CASSLATGQPQHF.

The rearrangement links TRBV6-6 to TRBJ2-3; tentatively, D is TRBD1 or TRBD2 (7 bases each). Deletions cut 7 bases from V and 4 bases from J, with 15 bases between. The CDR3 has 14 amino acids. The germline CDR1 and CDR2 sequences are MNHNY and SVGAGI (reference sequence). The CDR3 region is CASIRGGLADTQYF. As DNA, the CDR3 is TGTGCCAGCATCAGGGGGGGGCTCGCAGATACGCAGTATTTT.

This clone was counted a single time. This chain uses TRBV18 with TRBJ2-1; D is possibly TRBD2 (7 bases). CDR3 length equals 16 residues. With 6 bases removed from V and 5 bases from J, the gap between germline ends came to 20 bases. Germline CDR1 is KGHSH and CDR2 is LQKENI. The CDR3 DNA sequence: TGTGCCAGCTCCCCCCGAGTCCGGGGGGCAGACAATGAGCAGTTCTTC. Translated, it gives CASSPRVRGADNEQFF.

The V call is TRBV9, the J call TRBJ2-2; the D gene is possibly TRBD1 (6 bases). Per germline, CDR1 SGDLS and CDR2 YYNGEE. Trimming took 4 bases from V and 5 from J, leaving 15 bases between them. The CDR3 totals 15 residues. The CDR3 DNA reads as TGTGCCAGCAGCCCCCTCCAGGGGAAGACCGGGGAGCTGTTTTTT. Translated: CASSPLQGKTGELFF.

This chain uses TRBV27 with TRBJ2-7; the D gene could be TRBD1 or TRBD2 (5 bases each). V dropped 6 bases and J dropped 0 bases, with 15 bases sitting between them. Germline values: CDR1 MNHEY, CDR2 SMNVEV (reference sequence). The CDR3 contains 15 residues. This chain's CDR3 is CASSLLFGGSYEQYF. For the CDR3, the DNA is TGTGCCAGCAGCCTCCTTTTTGGGGGCTCCTACGAGCAGTACTTC.

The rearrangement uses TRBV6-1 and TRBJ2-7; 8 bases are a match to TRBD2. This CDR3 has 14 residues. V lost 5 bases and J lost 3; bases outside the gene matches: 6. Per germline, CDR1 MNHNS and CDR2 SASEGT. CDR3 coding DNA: TGTGCCAGCAGTCCTACCGGGGGGGGCTACGAGCAGTACTTC. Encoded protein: CASSPTGGGYEQYF.

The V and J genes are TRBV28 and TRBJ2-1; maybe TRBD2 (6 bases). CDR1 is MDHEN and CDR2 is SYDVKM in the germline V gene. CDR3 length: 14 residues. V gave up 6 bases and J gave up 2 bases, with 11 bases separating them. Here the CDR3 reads CASSFGGAYNEQFF. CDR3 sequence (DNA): TGTGCCAGCAGCTTCGGAGGGGCCTACAATGAGCAGTTCTTC.

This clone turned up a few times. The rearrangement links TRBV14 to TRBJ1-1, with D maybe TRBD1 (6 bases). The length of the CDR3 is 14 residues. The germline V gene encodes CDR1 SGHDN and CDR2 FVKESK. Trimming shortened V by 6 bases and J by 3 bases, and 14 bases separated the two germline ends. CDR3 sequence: CASRITGWDTEAFF. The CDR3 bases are TGTGCCAGCAGAATCACAGGGTGGGACACTGAAGCTTTCTTT.

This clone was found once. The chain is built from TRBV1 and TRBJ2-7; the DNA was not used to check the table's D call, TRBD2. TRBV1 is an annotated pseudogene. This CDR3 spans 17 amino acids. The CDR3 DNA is TGCACCAGCAGCCAAGAAAAAGGAGACTCGAGGCGTGGCGAGCAGTACTTC. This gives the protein CTSSQEKGDSRRGEQYF.

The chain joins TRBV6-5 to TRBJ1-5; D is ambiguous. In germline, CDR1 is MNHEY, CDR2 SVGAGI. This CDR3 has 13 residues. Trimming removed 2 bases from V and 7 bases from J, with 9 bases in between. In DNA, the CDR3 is TGTGCCAGCAGTTACGCAATCGGGCAGCCCCAGCATTTT. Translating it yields CASSYAIGQPQHF.

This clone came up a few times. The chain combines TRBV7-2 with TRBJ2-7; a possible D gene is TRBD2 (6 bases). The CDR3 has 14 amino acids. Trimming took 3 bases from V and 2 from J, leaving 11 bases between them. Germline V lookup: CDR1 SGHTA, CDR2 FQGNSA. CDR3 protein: CASSFLAGPYEQYF. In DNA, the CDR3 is TGTGCCAGCAGCTTTTTGGCGGGACCCTACGAGCAGTACTTC.

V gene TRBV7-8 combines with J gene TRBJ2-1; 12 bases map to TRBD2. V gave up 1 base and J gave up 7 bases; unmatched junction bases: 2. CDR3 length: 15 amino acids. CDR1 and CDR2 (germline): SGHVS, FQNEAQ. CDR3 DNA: TGTGCCAGCAGCTTAGAGACTAGCGGGAGAAATGAGCAGTTCTTC. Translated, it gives CASSLETSGRNEQFF.